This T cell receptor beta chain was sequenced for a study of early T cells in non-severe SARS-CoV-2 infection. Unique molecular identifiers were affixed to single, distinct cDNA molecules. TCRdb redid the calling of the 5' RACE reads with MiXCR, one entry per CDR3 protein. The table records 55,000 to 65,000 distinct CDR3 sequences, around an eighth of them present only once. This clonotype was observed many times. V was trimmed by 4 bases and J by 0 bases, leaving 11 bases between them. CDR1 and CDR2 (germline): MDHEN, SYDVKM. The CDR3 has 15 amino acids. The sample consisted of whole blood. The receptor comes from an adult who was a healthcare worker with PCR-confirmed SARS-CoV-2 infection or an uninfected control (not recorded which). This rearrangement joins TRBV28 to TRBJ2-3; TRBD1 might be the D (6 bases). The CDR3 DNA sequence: TGTGCCAGCAGTTCATTTGGGGGCAGCACAGATACGCAGTATTTT. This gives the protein CASSSFGGSTDTQYF.